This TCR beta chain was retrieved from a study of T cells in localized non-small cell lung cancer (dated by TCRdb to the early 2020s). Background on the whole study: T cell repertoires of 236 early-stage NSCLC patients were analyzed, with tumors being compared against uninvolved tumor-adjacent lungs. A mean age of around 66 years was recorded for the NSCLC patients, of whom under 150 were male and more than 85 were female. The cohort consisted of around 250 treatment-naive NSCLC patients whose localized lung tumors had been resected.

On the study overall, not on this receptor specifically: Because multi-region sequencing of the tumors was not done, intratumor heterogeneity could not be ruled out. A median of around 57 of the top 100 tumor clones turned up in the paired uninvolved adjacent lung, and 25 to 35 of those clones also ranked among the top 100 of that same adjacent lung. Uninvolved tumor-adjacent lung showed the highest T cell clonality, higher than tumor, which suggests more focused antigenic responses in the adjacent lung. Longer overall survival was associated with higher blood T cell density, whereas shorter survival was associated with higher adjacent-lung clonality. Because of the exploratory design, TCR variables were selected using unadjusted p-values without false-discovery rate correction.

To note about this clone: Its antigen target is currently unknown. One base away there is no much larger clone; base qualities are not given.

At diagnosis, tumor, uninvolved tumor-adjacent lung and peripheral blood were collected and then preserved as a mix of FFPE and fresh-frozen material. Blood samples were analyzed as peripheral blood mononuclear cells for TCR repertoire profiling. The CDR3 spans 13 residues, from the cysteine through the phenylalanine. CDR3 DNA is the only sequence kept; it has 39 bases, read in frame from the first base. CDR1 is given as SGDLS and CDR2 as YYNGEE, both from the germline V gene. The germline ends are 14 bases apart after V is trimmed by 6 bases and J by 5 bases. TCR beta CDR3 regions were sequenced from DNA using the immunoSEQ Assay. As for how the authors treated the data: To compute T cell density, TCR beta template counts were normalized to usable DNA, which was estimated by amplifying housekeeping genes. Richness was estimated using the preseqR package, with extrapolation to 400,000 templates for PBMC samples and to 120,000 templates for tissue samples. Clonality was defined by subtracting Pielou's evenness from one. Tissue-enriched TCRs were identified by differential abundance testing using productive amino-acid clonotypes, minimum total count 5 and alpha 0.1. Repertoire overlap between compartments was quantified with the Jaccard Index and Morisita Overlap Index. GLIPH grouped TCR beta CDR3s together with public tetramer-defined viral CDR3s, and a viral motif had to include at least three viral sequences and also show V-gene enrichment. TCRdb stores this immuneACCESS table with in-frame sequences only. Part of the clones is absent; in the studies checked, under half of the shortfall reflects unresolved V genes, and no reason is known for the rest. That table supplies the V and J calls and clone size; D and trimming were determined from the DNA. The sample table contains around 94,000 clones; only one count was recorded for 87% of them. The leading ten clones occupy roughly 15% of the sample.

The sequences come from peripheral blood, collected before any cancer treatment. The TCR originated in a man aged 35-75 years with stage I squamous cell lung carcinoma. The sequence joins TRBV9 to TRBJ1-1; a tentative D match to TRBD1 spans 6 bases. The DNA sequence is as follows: TGTGCCAGCACCACCGGGGGGCGAACTGAAGCTTTCTTT. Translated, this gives CASTTGGRTEAFF. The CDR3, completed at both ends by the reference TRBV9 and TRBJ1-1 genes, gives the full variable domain DSGVTQTPKHLITATGQRVTLRCSPRSGDLSVYWYQQSLDQGLQFLIQYYNGEERAKGNILERFSAQQFPDLHSELNLSSLELGDSALYFCASTTGGRTEAFFGQGTRLTVV.